This entry lists 8 T cell receptor beta chains sequenced from one sample in a study of T cell repertoires in cytomegalovirus infection. TCRdb passed the reads through MiXCR, listing each CDR3 protein once. The table lists more than 85,000 distinct CDR3 sequences, about 15% of them singletons. The specimen was PBMCs. The source is a human donor in good health (CMV status not recorded). Some clones in this sample may be carry-over from other donors' samples.

There are many counts of this clonotype. V and J are TRBV7-6 and TRBJ2-2, with D perhaps matching TRBD1 or TRBD2 (5 bases each). This CDR3 region has 17 residues. Trimming removed 5 bases from V and 5 bases from J, with 21 bases in between. CDR1 is SGHVS, CDR2 FNYEAQ, per germline. The DNA of the CDR3 is TGTGCCAGCAGCCGAGGGGCAGGAGCCACTACAACCGGGGAGCTGTTTTTT. Protein product: CASSRGAGATTTGELFF.

The chain uses TRBV14 and TRBJ2-1; the match to TRBD2 covers 10 bases. CDR1 SGHDN and CDR2 FVKESK come from the germline V gene. CDR3 length: 19 residues. The junction had 26 bases not matched to a gene; V was cut back by 5 bases and J by 13 bases. CDR3 amino acids: CASSKRVAGGPGSYNAQFF. CDR3 in DNA: TGTGCCAGCAGCAAGCGGGTAGCGGGGGGCCCGGGCTCCTACAATGCCCAGTTCTTC.

The chain combines TRBV5-4 with TRBJ2-2; D not resolved. V was trimmed by 1 base and J by 6 bases, leaving 10 bases between them. Germline loops: CDR1 SGHNT, CDR2 YYREEE (reference sequence). CDR3 length: 14 amino acids. CDR3 loop: CASSLFGRAGELFF. The CDR3 coding sequence is TGTGCCAGCAGCTTGTTCGGCCGGGCCGGGGAGCTGTTTTTT. The full variable domain, its missing parts supplied by reference TRBV5-4 and TRBJ2-2, is ETGVTQSPTHLIKTRGQQVTLRCSSQSGHNTVSWYQQALGQGPQFIFQYYREEENGRGNFPPRFSGLQFPNYSSELNVNALELDDSALYLCASSLFGRAGELFFGEGSRLTVL.

Many counts were recorded for this clonotype. The chain recombines TRBV7-2 with TRBJ2-7, with D perhaps matching TRBD1 or TRBD2 (5 bases each). CDR3 length: 15 residues. V lost 1 base and J 2 bases, leaving 12 bases between the germline ends. CDR1 is SGHTA and CDR2 is FQGNSA in the germline V gene. CDR3: CASSLGPGPPYEQYF. The DNA for the CDR3 is TGTGCCAGCAGCTTAGGGCCGGGACCTCCCTACGAGCAGTACTTC.

This chain links TRBV19 with TRBJ1-2; TRBD1 might be the D (5 bases). The V and J ends lost 3 bases and 2 bases respectively, with 10 bases between them. Germline CDR1 LNHDA, CDR2 SQIVND (reference sequence). The length of the CDR3 is 14 residues. CDR3 loop: CASSMQGLNYGYTF. In DNA form, the CDR3 reads TGTGCCAGTAGTATGCAGGGCCTGAACTATGGCTACACCTTC.

This chain links TRBV6-5 with TRBJ1-1, with D tentatively TRBD1 (5 bases). The length of the CDR3 is 15 residues. CDR1 MNHEY and CDR2 SVGAGI come from the germline V gene. V shed 0 bases and J shed 0 bases, with 8 bases lying between them. The CDR3 coding sequence is TGTGCCAGCAGTTACTCTGGGGGGTTGAACACTGAAGCTTTCTTT. This encodes CASSYSGGLNTEAFF.

This sequence joins TRBV10-3 and TRBJ1-2; D is perhaps TRBD1 (6 bases). Germline V gene data show CDR1 as ENHRY and CDR2 as SYGVKD. V was shortened by 8 bases and J by 5 bases, with 27 bases between the two germline ends. This CDR3 is built from 17 residues. Written as DNA, the CDR3 is TGTGCCATCTCTCCACCCAGAACAGGGAAGCTCGGGTATGGCTACACCTTC. This sequence encodes CAISPPRTGKLGYGYTF.

This clonotype was recorded at least ten times. The rearrangement uses TRBV7-9 and TRBJ2-7; 8 bases map to TRBD1. This CDR3 is 15 amino acids long. The trim removed 1 base at V and 0 bases at J, leaving 2 bases unmatched. The germline V gene encodes CDR1 SEHNR and CDR2 FQNEAQ (reference sequence). The chain's CDR3 is CASSLGDRSSYEQYF. CDR3 DNA: TGTGCCAGCAGCTTAGGGGACAGGAGCTCCTACGAGCAGTACTTC. Looking up the rest from reference TRBV7-9 and TRBJ2-7 gives the full variable domain: DTGVSQNPRHKITKRGQNVTFRCDPISEHNRLYWYRQTLGQGPEFLTYFQNEAQLEKSRLLSDRFSAERPKGSFSTLEIQRTEQGDSAMYLCASSLGDRSSYEQYFGPGTRLTVT.